A selection of T cell receptor beta chains follows, all from one sample in a study of OX40 agonist ivuxolimab in advanced cancers. Clones were sequenced by immunoSEQ multiplex PCR, and TCRdb holds only the in-frame ones, with some missing. The sample yields roughly 29,000 clones, approximately 90% seen once. Sequencing used CD4+ or CD8+ T cells sorted from blood, obtained in a trial of the OX40 agonist ivuxolimab. All receptors derive from an adult with an advanced solid tumor such as melanoma, head and neck, liver or kidney cancer. Each CDR3 is given with its conserved first and last residue. D genes are given only for firm matches. Clone size appears in some rows only: once, few, many, or a class for an expanded clone.

v_gene	j_gene	d_gene	abundance	CDR3aa	CDR3nt
TRBV19	TRBJ2-1	TRBD1	-	CASSPYTSGTGASGEQFF	TGTGCCAGTAGTCCGTACACGTCCGGGACAGGGGCCTCCGGAGAGCAGTTCTTC
TRBV6-1	TRBJ1-1	-	few	CASSEVWGATEAFF	TGTGCCAGCAGTGAAGTGTGGGGGGCCACTGAAGCTTTCTTT
TRBV9	TRBJ2-7	-	-	CASSVLPGDYYEQYF	TGTGCCAGCAGCGTGTTGCCAGGGGATTACTACGAGCAGTACTTC
TRBV5-4	TRBJ1-1	TRBD1	-	CASSLLAGTGGKNTEAFF	TGTGCCAGCAGCTTGCTTGCAGGGACAGGGGGCAAGAACACTGAAGCTTTCTTT
TRBV30	TRBJ2-3	-	-	CAWSVGWRTDTQYF	TGTGCCTGGAGTGTGGGTTGGCGCACAGATACGCAGTATTTT
TRBV13	TRBJ2-2	-	-	CASSLGYGTGELFF	TGTGCCAGCAGCTTAGGTTACGGCACCGGGGAGCTGTTTTTT
TRBV7-2	TRBJ2-1	-	-	CASSPTKDLPVYNEQFF	TGTGCCAGCAGCCCGACGAAGGACCTCCCTGTCTACAATGAGCAGTTCTTC
TRBV30	TRBJ2-1	-	-	CAWSLSRWGEVYNEQFF	TGTGCCTGGAGTCTCTCCCGCTGGGGGGAGGTCTACAATGAGCAGTTCTTC
TRBV5-8	TRBJ2-1	-	-	CASSAGRIYDEQFF	TGTGCCAGCAGCGCGGGACGTATTTATGATGAGCAGTTCTTC
TRBV30	TRBJ2-1	-	few	CAWSVWGEEQFF	TGTGCCTGGAGTGTTTGGGGAGAGGAGCAGTTCTTC
TRBV29-1	TRBJ2-7	TRBD1	-	CSGSTGGIYEQYF	TGCAGCGGTTCAACAGGGGGCATTTACGAGCAGTACTTC
TRBV7-8	TRBJ2-7	-	-	CASSLGDSPQYF	TGTGCCAGCAGCTTAGGGGACTCCCCGCAGTACTTC
TRBV18	TRBJ1-1	TRBD1	-	CASSPQDRDPEAFF	TGTGCCAGCTCACCACAGGACAGGGACCCTGAAGCTTTCTTT
TRBV11-3	TRBJ2-1	-	-	CASSRGGGYNEQFF	TGTGCCAGCAGCCGTGGGGGAGGATACAATGAGCAGTTCTTC
TRBV7-6	TRBJ2-7	TRBD2	-	CASSQGLAGVYEQYF	TGTGCCAGCAGCCAGGGACTAGCGGGAGTCTACGAGCAGTACTTC
TRBV7-8	TRBJ2-1	-	-	CASSGTSRYNEQFF	TGTGCCAGCAGCGGGACCTCTCGCTACAATGAGCAGTTCTTC
TRBV25-1	TRBJ1-1	TRBD1	-	CASSRTGGLTEAFF	TGTGCCAGCAGCCGGACAGGGGGCCTCACTGAAGCTTTCTTT
TRBV10-2	TRBJ2-7	-	-	CASSERGSGVYEQYF	TGCGCCAGCAGTGAGAGGGGATCTGGGGTATACGAGCAGTACTTC
TRBV6-5	TRBJ1-1	-	-	CASSPLGTLNTEAFF	TGTGCCAGCAGTCCCCTCGGGACACTGAACACTGAAGCTTTCTTT
TRBV25-1	TRBJ2-5	-	once	CASSGTGQLRSQETQYF	TGTGCCAGCAGTGGAACCGGACAGCTAAGATCCCAAGAGACCCAGTACTTC
TRBV2	TRBJ2-7	TRBD1	-	CASTSTGFGRNEQYF	TGTGCCAGCACCTCGACAGGGTTTGGACGGAACGAGCAGTACTTC
TRBV7-9	TRBJ2-1	-	-	CASSLPGFTYNEQFF	TGTGCCAGCAGCCTCCCGGGGTTCACCTACAATGAGCAGTTCTTC
TRBV7-9	TRBJ2-4	-	medium-sized	CAYTRGDIQYF	TGTGCCTACACCCGGGGCGACATTCAGTACTTC
TRBV5-4	TRBJ2-3	-	-	CASSWGQESTDTQYF	TGTGCCAGCAGCTGGGGTCAGGAGAGCACAGATACGCAGTATTTT
TRBV5-4	TRBJ1-5	TRBD1	-	CASSLAPGQGSQPQHF	TGTGCCAGCAGCTTGGCCCCGGGACAGGGATCCCAGCCCCAGCATTTT
TRBV10-3	TRBJ1-1	TRBD1	-	CAISGGQGGISVEAFF	TGTGCCATCAGTGGGGGACAGGGAGGAATTAGTGTAGAAGCTTTCTTT
TRBV6-6	TRBJ1-2	-	-	CASSEVLYGYTF	TGTGCCAGCAGTGAGGTTCTATATGGCTACACCTTC
TRBV6-1	TRBJ2-7	-	-	CASSEARRGIGVYEQYF	TGTGCCAGCAGTGAAGCACGCCGGGGGATTGGGGTTTACGAGCAGTACTTC
TRBV6-6	TRBJ1-5	-	-	CASSYTDGAQPQHF	TGTGCCAGCAGTTACACGGACGGGGCTCAGCCCCAGCATTTT
TRBV4-1	TRBJ1-1	-	few	CASSQHGQLNTEAFF	TGCGCCAGCAGCCAGCATGGACAGCTGAACACTGAAGCTTTCTTT
TRBV15	TRBJ2-7	TRBD1	once	CATSRDLGQGREQYF	TGTGCCACCAGCAGAGATTTAGGACAGGGGCGAGAGCAGTACTTC
TRBV19	TRBJ2-7	-	-	CASSPWTTSGYEQYF	TGTGCCAGTAGTCCATGGACAACCTCGGGCTACGAGCAGTACTTC
TRBV7-9	TRBJ2-7	TRBD1	-	CASSSSRTGEYEQYF	TGTGCCAGCAGCTCGTCCCGGACAGGGGAATACGAGCAGTACTTC
TRBV7-9	TRBJ2-2	TRBD2	-	CASSLGGGRRELFF	TGTGCCAGCAGCTTAGGAGGCGGGAGGAGGGAGCTGTTTTTT
TRBV7-8	TRBJ2-7	TRBD2	once	CASSLSSGSNNEQYF	TGTGCCAGCAGCCTCTCCAGCGGGAGTAACAACGAGCAGTACTTC
TRBV7-9	TRBJ2-3	TRBD2	-	CASSSAEGGRATDTQYF	TGTGCCAGCAGCTCCGCGGAGGGCGGGAGGGCCACAGATACGCAGTATTTT
TRBV5-6	TRBJ2-4	-	-	CASSGPGFKNIQYF	TGTGCCAGCAGCGGGCCGGGGTTCAAAAACATTCAGTACTTC
TRBV19	TRBJ2-1	TRBD2	-	CASSIYRGGLLNEQFF	TGTGCCAGTAGTATTTATCGGGGAGGGCTCCTCAATGAGCAGTTCTTC
TRBV4-1	TRBJ1-1	TRBD1	few	CASNELGRGDTEAFF	TGCGCCAGCAATGAACTGGGCAGGGGGGACACTGAAGCTTTCTTT
TRBV6-5	TRBJ1-2	-	-	CASSTPGALIYGYTF	TGTGCCAGCAGTACCCCAGGGGCTCTGATCTATGGCTACACCTTC
TRBV7-9	TRBJ1-3	-	-	CASGQTGFGSGNTIYF	TGTGCCAGCGGCCAAACAGGGTTCGGCTCTGGAAACACCATATATTTT
TRBV29-1	TRBJ2-1	TRBD2	-	CSGDLGTSADEQFF	TGCAGCGGCGATCTCGGGACTAGTGCGGATGAGCAGTTCTTC
TRBV14	TRBJ2-2	-	-	CASSQLRGSGGELFF	TGTGCCAGCAGCCAACTGCGGGGATCTGGCGGGGAGCTGTTTTTT
TRBV29-1	TRBJ2-3	TRBD1	-	CSVENPGQSSSTDTQYF	TGCAGCGTTGAAAACCCGGGACAGTCATCTAGCACAGATACGCAGTATTTT
TRBV2	TRBJ1-5	-	-	CASRSTLDQPQHF	TGTGCCAGCAGATCGACACTCGATCAGCCCCAGCATTTT
TRBV7-4	TRBJ2-7	-	-	CASSLASSGYEQYF	TGTGCCAGCAGCTTAGCTAGCAGTGGGTACGAGCAGTACTTC
TRBV5-6	TRBJ2-5	-	-	CASSLGGTVWETQYF	TGTGCCAGCAGCTTGGGGGGCACGGTTTGGGAGACCCAGTACTTC
TRBV2	TRBJ1-1	TRBD1	-	CASSEALPGQGANTEAFF	TGTGCCAGCAGTGAAGCGCTTCCTGGACAGGGGGCGAACACTGAAGCTTTCTTT
TRBV18	TRBJ2-7	-	-	CASSPPSYYEQYF	TGTGCCAGCTCACCTCCTAGCTACTACGAGCAGTACTTC
TRBV9	TRBJ2-7	TRBD1	-	CASSRGQFYEQYF	TGTGCCAGCAGCCGGGGACAGTTCTACGAGCAGTACTTC
TRBV28	TRBJ1-5	-	-	CASSFSSGTGQPQHF	TGTGCCAGCAGTTTTTCCTCGGGAACGGGTCAGCCCCAGCATTTT
TRBV7-9	TRBJ2-5	-	-	CASSLSPRNQETQYF	TGTGCCAGCAGCTTATCCCCGCGGAACCAAGAGACCCAGTACTTC
TRBV4-1	TRBJ1-5	-	once	CASSQEVGSNQPQHF	TGCGCCAGCAGCCAAGAAGTTGGAAGCAATCAGCCCCAGCATTTT
TRBV7-8	TRBJ2-7	TRBD2	-	CASSLGLAGRKYEQYF	TGTGCCAGCAGCTTAGGACTAGCGGGAAGAAAGTACGAGCAGTACTTC
TRBV7-9	TRBJ2-1	TRBD2	once	CASSPGTSPRYNEQFF	TGTGCCAGCAGCCCAGGGACTAGCCCTCGCTACAATGAGCAGTTCTTC
TRBV2	TRBJ2-1	TRBD1	-	CATDRLTGVYNEQFF	TGTGCCACCGACCGACTGACAGGGGTCTACAATGAGCAGTTCTTC
TRBV7-2	TRBJ1-1	-	once	CASSLVRGTEAFF	TGTGCCAGCAGCTTAGTACGGGGGACTGAAGCTTTCTTT
TRBV18	TRBJ2-1	TRBD2	-	CASSPGGSSYNEQFF	TGTGCCAGCTCACCAGGCGGGAGCTCCTACAATGAGCAGTTCTTC
TRBV19	TRBJ2-2	TRBD2	-	CASTPGGLANTGELFF	TGTGCCAGTACCCCCGGAGGACTAGCGAACACCGGGGAGCTGTTTTTT
TRBV27	TRBJ2-1	-	-	CASSISLAGSYNEQFF	TGTGCCAGCAGTATTTCATTGGCGGGAAGTTACAATGAGCAGTTCTTC